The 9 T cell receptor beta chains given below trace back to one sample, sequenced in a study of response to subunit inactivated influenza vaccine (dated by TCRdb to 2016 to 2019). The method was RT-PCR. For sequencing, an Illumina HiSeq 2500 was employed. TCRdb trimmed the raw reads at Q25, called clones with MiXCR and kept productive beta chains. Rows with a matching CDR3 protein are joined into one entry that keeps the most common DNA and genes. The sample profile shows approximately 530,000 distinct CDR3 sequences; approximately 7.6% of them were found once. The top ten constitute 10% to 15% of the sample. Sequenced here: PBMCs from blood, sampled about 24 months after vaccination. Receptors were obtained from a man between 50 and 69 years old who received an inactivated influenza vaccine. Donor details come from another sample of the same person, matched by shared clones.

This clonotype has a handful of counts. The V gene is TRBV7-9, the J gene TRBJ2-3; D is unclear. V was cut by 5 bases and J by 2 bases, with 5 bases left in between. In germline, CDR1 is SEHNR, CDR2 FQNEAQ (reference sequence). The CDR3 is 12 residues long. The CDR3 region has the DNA TGTGCCAGCAGCACGGTCACAGATACGCAGTATTTT. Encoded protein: CASSTVTDTQYF.

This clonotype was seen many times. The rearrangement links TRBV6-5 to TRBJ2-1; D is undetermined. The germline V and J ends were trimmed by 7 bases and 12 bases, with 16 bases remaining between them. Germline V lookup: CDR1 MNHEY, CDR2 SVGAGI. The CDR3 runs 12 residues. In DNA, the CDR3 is TGTGCCAGCACCCCGGACCACTACAGGCAGTTCTTC. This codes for CASTPDHYRQFF.

The CDR3 nucleotides are TGCGCCAGCAGCCAAGATGTAACACCTATGGGGGACAATGAGCAGTTCTTC. This gives the protein CASSQDVTPMGDNEQFF. The gene calls are TRBV4-1 and TRBJ2-1; D assignment may be TRBD1 or TRBD2 (5 bases each). The CDR3 length is 17 residues. V was clipped by 0 bases and J by 5 bases, with 17 bases between them. Germline values: CDR1 MGHRA, CDR2 YSYEKL.

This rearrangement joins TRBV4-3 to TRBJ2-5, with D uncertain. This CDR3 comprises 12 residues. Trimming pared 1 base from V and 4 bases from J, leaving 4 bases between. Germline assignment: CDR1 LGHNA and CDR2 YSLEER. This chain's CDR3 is CASSQVTETQYF. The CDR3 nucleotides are TGCGCCAGCAGCCAAGTGACAGAGACCCAGTACTTC.

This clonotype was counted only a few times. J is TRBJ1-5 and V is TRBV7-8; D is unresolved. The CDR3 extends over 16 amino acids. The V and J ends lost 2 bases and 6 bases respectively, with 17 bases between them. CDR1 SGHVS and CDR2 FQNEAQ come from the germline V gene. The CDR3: CASSLSHGRLGQPQHF. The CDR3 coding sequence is TGTGCCAGCAGCTTATCCCATGGGAGGTTGGGTCAGCCCCAGCATTTT.

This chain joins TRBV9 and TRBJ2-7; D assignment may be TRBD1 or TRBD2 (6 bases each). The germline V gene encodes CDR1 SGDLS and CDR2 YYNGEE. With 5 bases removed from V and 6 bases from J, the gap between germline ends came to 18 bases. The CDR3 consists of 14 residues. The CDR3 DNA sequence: TGTGCCAGCAGTAAAACAGGGACTTCGGGCGAGCAGTACTTC. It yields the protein CASSKTGTSGEQYF.

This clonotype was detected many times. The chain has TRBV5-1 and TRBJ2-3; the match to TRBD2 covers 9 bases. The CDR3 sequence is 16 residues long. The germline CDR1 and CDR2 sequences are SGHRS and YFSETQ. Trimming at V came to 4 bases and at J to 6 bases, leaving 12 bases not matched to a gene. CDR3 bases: TGCGCCAGCAGCCACCCGCTAGCGGGGCTTGTGGATACGCAGTATTTT. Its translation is CASSHPLAGLVDTQYF.

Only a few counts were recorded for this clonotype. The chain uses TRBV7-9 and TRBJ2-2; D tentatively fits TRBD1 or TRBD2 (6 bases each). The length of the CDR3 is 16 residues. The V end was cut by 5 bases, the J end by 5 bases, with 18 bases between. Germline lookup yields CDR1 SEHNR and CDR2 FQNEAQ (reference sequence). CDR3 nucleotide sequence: TGTGCCAGCAGCCCCCTTGAGGGGGGAGGAACCGGGGAGCTGTTTTTT. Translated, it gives CASSPLEGGGTGELFF.

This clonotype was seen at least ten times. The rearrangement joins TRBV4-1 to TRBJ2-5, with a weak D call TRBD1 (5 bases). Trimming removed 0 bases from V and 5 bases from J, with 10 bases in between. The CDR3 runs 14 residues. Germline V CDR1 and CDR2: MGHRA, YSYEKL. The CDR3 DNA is TGCGCCAGCAGCCAAGAAGGGGTCCTCGAGACCCAGTACTTC. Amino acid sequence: CASSQEGVLETQYF.